The subject of this entry is one T cell receptor (beta chain). This clone was seen more than once but under ten times. Its antigen is unknown. Base-call qualities are not available, and no considerably larger clone is one nucleotide away. The immunoSEQ Assay, a bias-controlled multiplex PCR, was used to amplify TCRbeta CDR3 regions from genomic DNA. Per the authors' processing: Nucleated cell counts per sample were estimated from amplification of reference gene primers within the assay. To quantify the absolute abundance of each unique TCRbeta CDR3 rearrangement, sequence reads were collapsed and filtered. For each sample, productive Simpson clonality was calculated as the square root of Simpson's diversity index across productive rearrangements. This immuneACCESS table, as held by TCRdb, lists in-frame sequences with V and J called but not all clones. Of the missing ones, under half trace to an unresolved V gene in checked studies; the others have no known cause. V and J calls and clone size are copied from that table; D and trimming were computed from the DNA. The sample table records under 75,000 clones; about nine tenths of these occur just once. Roughly a tenth of the sample is held by the ten biggest clonotypes.

These data come from a study of blood T cell repertoires in COVID-19 (TCRdb year 2020). Describing the broader study: The collaborator samples originated in the United States, Italy and Spain and spanned the acute and convalescent phases of COVID-19. Where available, HLA class I and class II types were taken from metadata supplied by the sample provider and were not determined by assay-based typing. A de-identified subject ID, COVID-19 status, age in years and sex were almost always included in the sample metadata. The dataset comprised deeply sampled blood TCRbeta repertoires from subjects exposed to, actively infected with, or recovered from COVID-19. The prospective study material was composed of cDNA or gDNA derived from T cells, B-cell-depleted T cells, or PBMCs. Samples were obtained from the ongoing ImmuneRACE study (first 160 participants) and from some 1,300 subjects provided by 6 global collaborators. The repertoires were made available in a free public database intended to serve as a resource for research on the immune response to SARS-CoV-2. Broader findings and caveats from the paper: Clinical and demographic metadata were provided uncurated, with the amount varying by source and participant.

The CDR3 goes from the cysteine to the phenylalanine over 13 residues. Only the CDR3 DNA stays, 39 bases, in frame from base 1. In the germline V gene, CDR1 corresponds to SNHLY and CDR2 to FYNNEI. V is pruned by 6 bases and J by 8 bases, leaving 7 bases of the junction without a gene match. Collaborating institutions collected whole blood in K2EDTA tubes following their own protocols. For TCRbeta analysis, collaborators shipped samples as frozen whole blood, isolated PBMCs, or DNA extracted from either of those sample types. Source material: peripheral blood. The sequence was obtained from a woman younger than 30 with acute or convalescent COVID-19. The chain was built from TRBV2 and TRBJ1-2; 9 bases in the middle match TRBD1. DNA sequence: TGTGCCAGCAGGATAGGGACAGGGAGCGGCTACACCTTC. This gives the protein CASRIGTGSGYTF.